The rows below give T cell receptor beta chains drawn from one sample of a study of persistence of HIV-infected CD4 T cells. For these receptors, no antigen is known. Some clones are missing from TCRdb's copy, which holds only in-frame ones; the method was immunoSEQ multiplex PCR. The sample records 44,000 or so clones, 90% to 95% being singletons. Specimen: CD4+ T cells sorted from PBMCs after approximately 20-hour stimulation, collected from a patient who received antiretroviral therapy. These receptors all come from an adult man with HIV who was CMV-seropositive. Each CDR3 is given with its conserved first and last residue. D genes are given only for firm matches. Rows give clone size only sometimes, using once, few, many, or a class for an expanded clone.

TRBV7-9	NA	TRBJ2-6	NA	TGTGCCAGCAGCTCCCCCGGCCGCTCTGGGGCCAACGTCCTGACTTTC	CASSSPGRSGANVLTF
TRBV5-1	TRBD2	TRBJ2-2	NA	TGCGCCAGCAGCATAGCGGGGGTCACCGGGGAGCTGTTTTTT	CASSIAGVTGELFF
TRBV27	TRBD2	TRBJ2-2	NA	TGTGCCAGCAATACAAGTCCGACTAGCTCTAGCACCGGGGAGCTGTTTTTT	CASNTSPTSSSTGELFF
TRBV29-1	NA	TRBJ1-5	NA	TGCAGTACGGCAGAGGGGAGCACCGATCAGCCCCAGCATTTT	CSTAEGSTDQPQHF
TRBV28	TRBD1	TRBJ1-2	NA	TGTGCCAGCTGCCCCGGGACAGCAACATGGTATGGCTACACCTTC	CASCPGTATWYGYTF
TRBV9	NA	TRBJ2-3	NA	TGTGCCAGCAGCGTAGCGGGTCCCGGGGGTGGCACAGATACGCAGTATTTT	CASSVAGPGGGTDTQYF
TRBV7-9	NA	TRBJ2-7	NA	TGTGCCAGCAGCTTAGTTTCAGGGTTAAGTTCCTACGAGCAGTACTTC	CASSLVSGLSSYEQYF
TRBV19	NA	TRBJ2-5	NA	TGTGCCAGTAGTATCCATGAGGGAAGGACAGAGACCCAGTACTTC	CASSIHEGRTETQYF
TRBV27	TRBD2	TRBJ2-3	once	TGTGCCAGCAGTGAACAGCGGGGAACCCGCACAGATACGCAGTATTTT	CASSEQRGTRTDTQYF
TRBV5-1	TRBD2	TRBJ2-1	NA	TGCGCCAGCAGCTGGCTAGCGGGGAGCTCCTACAATGAGCAGTTCTTC	CASSWLAGSSYNEQFF
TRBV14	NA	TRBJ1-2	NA	TGTGCCAGCAGTCAACAGAACTATGGCTACACCTTC	CASSQQNYGYTF
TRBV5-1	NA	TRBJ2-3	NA	TGCGCCAGCAGCTTGGCCCCTAAGGGGTCTTCCGCAGATACGCAGTATTTT	CASSLAPKGSSADTQYF
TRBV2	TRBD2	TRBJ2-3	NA	TGTGCCAGCAAAAGCGGGATTAGTACGCAGTATTTT	CASKSGISTQYF
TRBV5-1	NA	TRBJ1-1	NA	TGCGCCAGCAGCACCTCGGTGGGACACCAGTCAAGAGGGTCTGAAGCTTTCTTT	CASSTSVGHQSRGSEAFF
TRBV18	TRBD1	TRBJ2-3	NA	TGTGCCAGCTCACCACGGGGACAGGCAACAGATACGCAGTATTTT	CASSPRGQATDTQYF
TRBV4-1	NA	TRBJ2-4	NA	TGCGCCAGCAGCAGGGAGCTGAAAAACATTCAGTACTTC	CASSRELKNIQYF
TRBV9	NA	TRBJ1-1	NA	TGTGCCAGCAGCCAGAGGTCGAACACTGAAGCTTTCTTT	CASSQRSNTEAFF
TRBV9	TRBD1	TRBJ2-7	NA	TGTGCCAGCAGCGCGACCGGGACAGGGTTTTACGAGCAGTACTTC	CASSATGTGFYEQYF
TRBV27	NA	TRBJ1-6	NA	TGTGCCAGCAGTTTCCGGGGTGGACCCCTCCACTTT	CASSFRGGPLHF
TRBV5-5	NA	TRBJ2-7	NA	TGTGCCAGCAGCTTTTCTCGCGGGGGCTTCTCCTACGAGCAGTACTTC	CASSFSRGGFSYEQYF
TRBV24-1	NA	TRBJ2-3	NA	TGTGCCACCAGTGTGGGCAGGCGGAACACAGATACGCAGTATTTT	CATSVGRRNTDTQYF
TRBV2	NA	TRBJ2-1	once	TGTGCCAGCAGCCCCCCGGGGACCTTTGAGCAGTTCTTC	CASSPPGTFEQFF
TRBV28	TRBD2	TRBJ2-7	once	TGTGCCAGCAGTTCCCCGGGGAGGGCAGCTCACGAGCAGTACTTC	CASSSPGRAAHEQYF
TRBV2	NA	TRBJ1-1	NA	TGTGCCAGCAGTTCACAGGGAATGAACACTGAAGCTTTCTTT	CASSSQGMNTEAFF
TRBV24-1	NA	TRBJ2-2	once	TGTGCCACCAGTGAGCACAGGGAGAGGGCCGGGGAGCTGTTTTTT	CATSEHRERAGELFF
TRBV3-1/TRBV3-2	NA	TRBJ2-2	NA	TGTGCCAGCAGCCCCAGAGAAGCGAACACCGGGGAGCTGTTTTTT	CASSPREANTGELFF
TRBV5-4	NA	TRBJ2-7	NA	TGTGCCAGCAGCTTGGACGGGGGCCGTACCTACGAGCAGTACTTC	CASSLDGGRTYEQYF
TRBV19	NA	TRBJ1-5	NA	TGTGCCAGTAGTATAAATGGCGGGTATAGCAATCAGCCCCAGCATTTT	CASSINGGYSNQPQHF
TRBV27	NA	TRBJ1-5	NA	TGTGCCAGCAGCCTAGCAGTTCCGGCCCTAAATCAGCCCCAGCATTTT	CASSLAVPALNQPQHF
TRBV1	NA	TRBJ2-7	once	TGCACCAGCAGCCAAGACTTACCTAGCGGGGGACCAAGAAGACACGAGCAGTACTTC	CTSSQDLPSGGPRRHEQYF
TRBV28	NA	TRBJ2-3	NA	TGTGCCAGCAGTTTAAACTACGCCACAGATACGCAGTATTTT	CASSLNYATDTQYF
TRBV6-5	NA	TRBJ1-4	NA	TGTGCCAGCAGTTACCCCTCAATGGCGGGGGATGAAAAACTGTTTTTT	CASSYPSMAGDEKLFF
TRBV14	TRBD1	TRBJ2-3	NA	TGTGCCAGCAGCTTGCTAGGGGGCGCAGATACGCAGTATTTT	CASSLLGGADTQYF
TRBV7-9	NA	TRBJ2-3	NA	TGTGCCAGCAGCTTAAAGCAGGTGGCAGATACGCAGTATTTT	CASSLKQVADTQYF
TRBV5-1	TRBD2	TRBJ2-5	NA	TGCGCCAGCAGCTTGTGGTCGCGGGGGGGCCTGGAGACCCAGTACTTC	CASSLWSRGGLETQYF
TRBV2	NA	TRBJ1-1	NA	TGTGCCAGCATATACTTGGAAACTGAAGCTTTCTTT	CASIYLETEAFF
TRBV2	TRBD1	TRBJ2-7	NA	TGTGCCAGCAGTGAAGGGACAGGGCGCTACGAGCAGTACTTC	CASSEGTGRYEQYF
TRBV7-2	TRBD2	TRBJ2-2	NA	TGTGCCAGCAGCCTGGGGCGTAGCGGGGTAGCGGAGCTGTTTTTT	CASSLGRSGVAELFF
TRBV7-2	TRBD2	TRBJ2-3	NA	TGTGCCAGCAGTCTTAATATGGCGGGAGCTAGCACAGATACGCAGTATTTT	CASSLNMAGASTDTQYF
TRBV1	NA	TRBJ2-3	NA	TGCACCAGCAGCCCCCGGACTAGCGGGGGGTTCACAGATACGCAGTATTTT	CTSSPRTSGGFTDTQYF
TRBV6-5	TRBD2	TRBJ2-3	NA	TGTGCCAGCAGTCCCCTAGCGGGGGGGCGGGATACGCAGTATTTT	CASSPLAGGRDTQYF
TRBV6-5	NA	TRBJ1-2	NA	TGTGCCAGCAGTTACTCGATCAGCTATGGCTACACCTTC	CASSYSISYGYTF
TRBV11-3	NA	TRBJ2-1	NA	TGTGCCAGCAGCCCAAGGTCTACGGGTGAGCAGTTCTTC	CASSPRSTGEQFF
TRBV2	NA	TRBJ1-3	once	TGTGCCAGCAGAACAGCCAACTCTGGAAACACCATATATTTT	CASRTANSGNTIYF
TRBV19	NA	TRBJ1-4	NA	TGTGCCAGTAGTAAAGGGCTCGCTAATGAAAAACTGTTTTTT	CASSKGLANEKLFF
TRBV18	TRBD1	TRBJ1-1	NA	TGTGCCAGCTCCGAGGACAGGGGACGGACTGAAGCTTTCTTT	CASSEDRGRTEAFF
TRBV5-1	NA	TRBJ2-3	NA	TGCGCCAGCAGCTTGTCCGACACAGATACGCAGTATTTT	CASSLSDTDTQYF
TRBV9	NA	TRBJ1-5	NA	TGTGCCAGCAGCGTAGGAGGCAGCATTAGCAATCAGCCCCAGCATTTT	CASSVGGSISNQPQHF
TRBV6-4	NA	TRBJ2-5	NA	TGTGCCAGCAGTACGGAGGTGGGGGAGACCCAGTACTTC	CASSTEVGETQYF
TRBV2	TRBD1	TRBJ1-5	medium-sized	TGTGCCAGCAGTCGACAGGGGTCGGAACATCAGCCCCAGCATTTT	CASSRQGSEHQPQHF
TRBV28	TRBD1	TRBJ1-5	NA	TGTGCCAGCAGTTTATCGGGACAGGGGAATCAGCCCCAGCATTTT	CASSLSGQGNQPQHF
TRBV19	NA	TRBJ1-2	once	TGTGCCAGTGCAAGGACAGCCTCATACTATGGCTACACCTTC	CASARTASYYGYTF
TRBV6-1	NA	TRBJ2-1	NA	TGTGCCAGCAGTGATTTGCCGGGACAAGTCAATGAGCAGTTCTTC	CASSDLPGQVNEQFF
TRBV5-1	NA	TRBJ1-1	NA	TGCGCCAGCAGCCCCAGCGGGGGGCAGGCCACTGAAGCTTTCTTT	CASSPSGGQATEAFF
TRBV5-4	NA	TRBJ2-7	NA	TGTGCCAGCAGCTCCGGGGGACGGCTTGATTCCTACGAGCAGTACTTC	CASSSGGRLDSYEQYF
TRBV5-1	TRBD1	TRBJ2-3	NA	TGCGCCAGCAGCTTTACAGGGGGCAGAGATACGCAGTATTTT	CASSFTGGRDTQYF
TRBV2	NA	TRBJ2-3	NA	TGTGCCAGCAGTGCAGGGGTCCCGAGCACAGATACGCAGTATTTT	CASSAGVPSTDTQYF
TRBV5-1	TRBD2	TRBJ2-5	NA	TGCGCCAGCAGTCCAAGCGGGGCCCAAGAGACCCAGTACTTC	CASSPSGAQETQYF
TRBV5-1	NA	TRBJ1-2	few	TGCGCCAGCAGCTATCGGTCAGGGGATGATGGCTACACCTTC	CASSYRSGDDGYTF